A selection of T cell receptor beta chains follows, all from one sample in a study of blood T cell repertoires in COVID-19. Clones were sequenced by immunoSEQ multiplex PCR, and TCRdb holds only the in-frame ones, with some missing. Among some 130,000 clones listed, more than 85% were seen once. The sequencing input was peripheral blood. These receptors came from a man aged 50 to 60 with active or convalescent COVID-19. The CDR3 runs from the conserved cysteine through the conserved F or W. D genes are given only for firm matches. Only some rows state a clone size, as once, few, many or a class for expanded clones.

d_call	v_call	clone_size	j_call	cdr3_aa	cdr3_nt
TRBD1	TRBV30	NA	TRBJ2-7	CAWSGGTGPSYEQYF	TGTGCCTGGAGTGGTGGGACAGGGCCCTCCTACGAGCAGTACTTC
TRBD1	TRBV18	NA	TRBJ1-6	CASSPGTANSPLHF	TGTGCCAGCTCACCGGGGACAGCAAATTCACCCCTCCACTTT
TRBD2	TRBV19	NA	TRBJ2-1	CASSTGSGGFFF	TGTGCCAGTAGTACCGGTAGCGGGGGGTTCTTCTTC
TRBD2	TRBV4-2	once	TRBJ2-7	CASSQVGLAGANEQYF	TGTGCCAGCAGCCAAGTCGGACTAGCGGGAGCAAACGAGCAGTACTTC
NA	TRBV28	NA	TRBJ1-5	CASSSPRVPQHF	TGTGCCAGCAGTTCACCCAGGGTACCCCAGCATTTT
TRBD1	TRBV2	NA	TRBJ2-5	CASREKNTGGFETQYF	TGTGCCAGCAGGGAGAAGAATACAGGGGGTTTTGAGACCCAGTACTTC
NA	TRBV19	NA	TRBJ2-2	CASSNGGRNTGELFF	TGTGCCAGTAGCAACGGGGGAAGAAACACCGGGGAGCTGTTTTTT
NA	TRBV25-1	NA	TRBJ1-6	CASSELQNSPLHF	TGTGCCAGCAGTGAGTTACAGAATTCACCCCTCCACTTT
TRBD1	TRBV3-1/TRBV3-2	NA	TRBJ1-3	CASTPNRDRGIWGNTIYF	TGTGCCAGCACCCCGAACCGGGACAGGGGTATTTGGGGAAACACCATATATTTT
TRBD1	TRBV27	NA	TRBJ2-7	CASSSTRDRAGEQYF	TGTGCCAGCAGTTCGACCCGGGACAGGGCGGGGGAGCAGTACTTC
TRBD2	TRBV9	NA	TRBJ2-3	CASSPPSGSTDTQYF	TGTGCCAGCAGCCCCCCTAGCGGTAGCACAGATACGCAGTATTTT
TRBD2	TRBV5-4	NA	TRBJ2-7	CASSLLRGAGEQYF	TGTGCCAGCAGCTTGTTGCGGGGGGCCGGCGAGCAGTACTTC
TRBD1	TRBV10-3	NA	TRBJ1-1	CAIRQTGGNSFNTEAFF	TGTGCCATCAGGCAGACAGGGGGAAATTCGTTTAACACTGAAGCTTTCTTT
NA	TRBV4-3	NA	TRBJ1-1	CASSQDRGYTEAFF	TGCGCCAGCAGCCAAGATAGGGGGTACACTGAAGCTTTCTTT
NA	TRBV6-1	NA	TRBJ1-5	CASSDIGGRSNQPQHF	TGTGCCAGCAGTGACATAGGAGGACGTAGCAATCAGCCCCAGCATTTT
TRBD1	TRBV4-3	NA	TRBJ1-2	CASSQEVGGWQTLYGYTF	TGCGCCAGCAGCCAAGAGGTAGGGGGCTGGCAAACGTTGTATGGCTACACCTTC
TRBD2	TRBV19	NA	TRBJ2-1	CASSKESGSFGEQFF	TGTGCCAGTAGTAAGGAGAGCGGGAGTTTTGGTGAGCAGTTCTTC
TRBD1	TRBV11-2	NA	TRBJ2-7	CASSWSTGVSSYEQYF	TGTGCCAGCAGCTGGTCAACAGGGGTCAGCTCCTACGAGCAGTACTTC
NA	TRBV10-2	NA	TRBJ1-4	CASSGGGMTSEKLFF	TGCGCCAGCAGTGGGGGGGGCATGACTTCAGAAAAACTGTTTTTT
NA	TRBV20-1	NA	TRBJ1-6	CSASPGILNSPLHF	TGCAGTGCTAGTCCGGGGATTTTGAATTCACCCCTCCACTTT
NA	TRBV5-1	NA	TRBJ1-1	CASSLKRGTNTEAFF	TGCGCCAGCAGCTTGAAGCGGGGAACGAACACTGAAGCTTTCTTT
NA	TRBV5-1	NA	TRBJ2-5	CASSLAPGGPQETQYF	TGCGCCAGCAGCTTGGCTCCCGGAGGGCCCCAAGAGACCCAGTACTTC
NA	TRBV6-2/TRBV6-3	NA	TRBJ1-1	CASRPTWNTEAFF	TGTGCCAGCAGGCCTACATGGAACACTGAAGCTTTCTTT
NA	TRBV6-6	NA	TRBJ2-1	CASRAGSSEQFF	TGTGCCAGCAGGGCCGGGTCCTCCGAGCAGTTCTTC
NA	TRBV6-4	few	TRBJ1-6	CASTRGGNSPLHF	TGTGCCAGCACCCGGGGAGGAAATTCACCCCTCCACTTT
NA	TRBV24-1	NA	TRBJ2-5	CATSDPRGKETQYF	TGTGCCACCAGTGATCCAAGGGGGAAAGAGACCCAGTACTTC
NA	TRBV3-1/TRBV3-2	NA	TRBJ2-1	CASSRTPGDEQFF	TGTGCCAGCAGCCGTACCCCAGGGGATGAGCAGTTCTTC
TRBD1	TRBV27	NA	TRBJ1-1	CASSPRTGRNTEAFF	TGTGCCAGCAGTCCTAGGACAGGGAGGAACACTGAAGCTTTCTTT
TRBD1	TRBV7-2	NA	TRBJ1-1	CASSLAAGGVSEAFF	TGTGCCAGCAGCTTAGCCGCAGGGGGCGTATCTGAAGCTTTCTTT
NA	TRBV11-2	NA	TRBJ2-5	CASSLYQGPRGETQYF	TGTGCCAGCAGCTTATACCAGGGCCCAAGAGGAGAGACCCAGTACTTC
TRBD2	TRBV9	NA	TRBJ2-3	CASSVAGGYSSDTQYF	TGTGCCAGCAGCGTAGCGGGAGGTTACTCCTCAGATACGCAGTATTTT
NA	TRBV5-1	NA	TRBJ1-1	CASSLDFLGTRRMNTEAFF	TGCGCCAGCAGCTTAGACTTTCTGGGTACCCGGAGAATGAACACTGAAGCTTTCTTT
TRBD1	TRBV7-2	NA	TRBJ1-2	CASSSVGQPGVSHGYTF	TGTGCCAGCAGCTCCGTGGGACAGCCGGGTGTCTCCCATGGCTACACCTTC
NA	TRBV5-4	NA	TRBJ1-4	CASSLSPTEKLFF	TGTGCCAGCAGCTTGTCCCCTACTGAAAAACTGTTTTTT
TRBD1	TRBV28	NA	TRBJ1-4	CASSLKGTGAGEKLFF	TGTGCCAGCAGTTTAAAGGGGACAGGGGCCGGGGAAAAACTGTTTTTT
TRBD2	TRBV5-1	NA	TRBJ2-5	CASSLLAGEGETQYF	TGCGCCAGCAGCTTGCTAGCGGGAGAGGGAGAGACCCAGTACTTC
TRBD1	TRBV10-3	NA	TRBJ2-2	CAIRATGADTGELFF	TGTGCCATCAGAGCGACAGGGGCTGACACCGGGGAGCTGTTTTTT
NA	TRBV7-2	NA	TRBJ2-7	CASSPRGGGEQYF	TGTGCCAGCAGCCCAAGAGGTGGGGGGGAGCAGTACTTC
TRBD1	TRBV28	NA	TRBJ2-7	CASTLDRGPYEQYF	TGTGCCAGCACATTGGACAGGGGGCCTTACGAGCAGTACTTC
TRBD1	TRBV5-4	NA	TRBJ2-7	CASRRDRGFYEQYF	TGTGCCAGCAGACGGGACAGGGGGTTCTACGAGCAGTACTTC
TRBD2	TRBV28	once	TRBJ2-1	CASRPTSVGSYNEQFF	TGTGCCAGCAGGCCGACTAGCGTCGGCTCCTACAATGAGCAGTTCTTC
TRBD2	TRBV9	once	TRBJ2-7	CASSVGPSAGGFSYEQYF	TGTGCCAGCAGCGTAGGACCCTCAGCGGGGGGTTTCTCCTACGAGCAGTACTTC
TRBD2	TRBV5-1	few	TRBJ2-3	CASSTGLAGWQDTQYF	TGCGCCAGCAGCACTGGACTAGCGGGGTGGCAAGATACGCAGTATTTT
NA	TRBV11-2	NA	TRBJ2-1	CASSLETTEQFF	TGTGCCAGCAGCTTAGAAACTACTGAGCAGTTCTTC
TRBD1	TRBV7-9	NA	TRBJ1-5	CASSLEGGAGQPQHF	TGTGCCAGCAGCTTGGAAGGGGGCGCCGGTCAGCCCCAGCATTTT
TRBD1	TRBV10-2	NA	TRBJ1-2	CASSAVPTGDYGYTF	TGCGCCAGCAGTGCCGTTCCAACAGGGGACTATGGCTACACCTTC
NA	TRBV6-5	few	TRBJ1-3	CASSREGRAGNTIYF	TGTGCCAGCAGTCGGGAGGGACGGGCTGGAAACACCATATATTTT
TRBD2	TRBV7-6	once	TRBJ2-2	CASSLGAGGPGTGELFF	TGTGCCAGCAGCTTAGGGGCGGGAGGGCCTGGCACCGGGGAGCTGTTTTTT